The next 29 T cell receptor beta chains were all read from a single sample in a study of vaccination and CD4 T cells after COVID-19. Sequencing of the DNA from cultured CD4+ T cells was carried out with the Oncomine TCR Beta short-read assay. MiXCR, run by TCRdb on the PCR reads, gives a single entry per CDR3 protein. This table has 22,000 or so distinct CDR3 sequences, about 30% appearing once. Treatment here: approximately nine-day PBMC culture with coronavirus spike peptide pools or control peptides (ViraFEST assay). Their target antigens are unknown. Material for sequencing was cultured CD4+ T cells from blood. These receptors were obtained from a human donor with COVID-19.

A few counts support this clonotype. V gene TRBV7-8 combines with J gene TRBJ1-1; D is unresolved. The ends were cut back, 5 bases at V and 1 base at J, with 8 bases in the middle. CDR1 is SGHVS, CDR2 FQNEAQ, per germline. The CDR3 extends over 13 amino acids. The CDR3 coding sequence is TGTGCCAGCAGCCCGCCACCGAACACTGAAGCTTTCTTT. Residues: CASSPPPNTEAFF. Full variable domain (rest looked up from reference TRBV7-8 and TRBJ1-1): GAGVSQSPRYKVAKRGQDVALRCDPISGHVSLFWYQQALGQGPEFLTYFQNEAQLDKSGLPSDRFFAERPEGSVSTLKIQRTQQEDSAVYLCASSPPPNTEAFFGQGTRLTVV.

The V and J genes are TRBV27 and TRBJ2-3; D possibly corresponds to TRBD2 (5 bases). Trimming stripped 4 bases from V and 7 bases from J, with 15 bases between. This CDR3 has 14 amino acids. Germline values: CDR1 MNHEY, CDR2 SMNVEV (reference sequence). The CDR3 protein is CASSSSRGPYTQYF. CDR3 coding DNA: TGTGCCAGCAGTTCGTCCCGCGGGCCTTATACGCAGTATTTT.

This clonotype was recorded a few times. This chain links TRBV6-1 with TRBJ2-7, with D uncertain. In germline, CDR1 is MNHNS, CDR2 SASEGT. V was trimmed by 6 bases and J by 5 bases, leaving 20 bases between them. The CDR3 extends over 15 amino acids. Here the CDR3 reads CASSPPPTRSHEQYF. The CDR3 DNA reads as TGTGCCAGCAGCCCGCCCCCAACCCGCTCTCACGAGCAGTACTTC.

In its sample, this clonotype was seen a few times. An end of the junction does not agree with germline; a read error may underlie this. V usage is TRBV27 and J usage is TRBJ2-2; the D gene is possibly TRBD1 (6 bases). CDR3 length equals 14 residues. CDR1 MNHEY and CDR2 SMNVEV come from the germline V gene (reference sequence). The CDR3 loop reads CAGRPNYRAGELFF. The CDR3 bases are TGTGCCGGCAGGCCAAATTACAGGGCCGGGGAGCTGTTTTTT.

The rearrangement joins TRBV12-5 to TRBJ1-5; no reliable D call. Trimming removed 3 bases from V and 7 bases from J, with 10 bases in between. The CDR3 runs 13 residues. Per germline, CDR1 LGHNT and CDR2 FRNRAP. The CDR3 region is CASGLGGRQPQHF. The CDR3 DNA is TGTGCTAGTGGTTTAGGTGGGAGGCAGCCCCAGCATTTT.

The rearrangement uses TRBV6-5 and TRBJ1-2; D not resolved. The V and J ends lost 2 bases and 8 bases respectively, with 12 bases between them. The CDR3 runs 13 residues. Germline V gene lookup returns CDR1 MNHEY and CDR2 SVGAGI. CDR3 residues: CASSYATQRGYTF. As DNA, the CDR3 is TGTGCCAGCAGTTACGCCACTCAGCGGGGCTACACCTTC.

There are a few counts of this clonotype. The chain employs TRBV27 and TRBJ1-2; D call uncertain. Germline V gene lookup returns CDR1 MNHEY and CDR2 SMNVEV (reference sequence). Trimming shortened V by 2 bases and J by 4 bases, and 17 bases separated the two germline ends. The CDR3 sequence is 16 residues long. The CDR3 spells CASSLDASHLSYGYTF. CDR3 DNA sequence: TGTGCCAGCAGTTTAGACGCCAGCCACCTAAGCTATGGCTACACCTTC.

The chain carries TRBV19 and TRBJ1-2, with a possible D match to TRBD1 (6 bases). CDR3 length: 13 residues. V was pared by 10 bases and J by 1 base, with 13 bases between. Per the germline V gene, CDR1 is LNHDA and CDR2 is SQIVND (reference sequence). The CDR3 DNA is TGTGCCACCCGACAGGCGATTAACTATGGCTACACCTTC. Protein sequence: CATRQAINYGYTF. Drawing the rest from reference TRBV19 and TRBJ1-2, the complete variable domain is DGGITQSPKYLFRKEGQNVTLSCEQNLNHDAMYWYRQDPGQGLRLIYYSQIVNDFQKGDIAEGYSVSREKKESFPLTVTSAQKNPTAFYLCATRQAINYGYTFGSGTRLTVV.

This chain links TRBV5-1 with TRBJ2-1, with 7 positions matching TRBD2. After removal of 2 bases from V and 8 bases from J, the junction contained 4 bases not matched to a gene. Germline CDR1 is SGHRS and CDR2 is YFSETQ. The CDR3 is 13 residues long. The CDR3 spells CASSLPGRDEQFF. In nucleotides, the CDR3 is TGCGCCAGCAGCTTACCAGGGAGGGATGAGCAGTTCTTC. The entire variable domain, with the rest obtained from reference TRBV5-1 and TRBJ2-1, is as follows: KAGVTQTPRYLIKTRGQQVTLSCSPISGHRSVSWYQQTPGQGLQFLFEYFSETQRNKGNFPGRFSGRQFSNSRSEMNVSTLELGDSALYLCASSLPGRDEQFFGPGTRLTVL.

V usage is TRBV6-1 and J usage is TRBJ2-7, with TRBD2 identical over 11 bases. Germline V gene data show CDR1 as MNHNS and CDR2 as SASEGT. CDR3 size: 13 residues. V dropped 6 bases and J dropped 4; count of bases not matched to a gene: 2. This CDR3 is CASRLAGGYEQYF. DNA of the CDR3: TGTGCCAGCAGGCTAGCGGGGGGATACGAGCAGTACTTC.

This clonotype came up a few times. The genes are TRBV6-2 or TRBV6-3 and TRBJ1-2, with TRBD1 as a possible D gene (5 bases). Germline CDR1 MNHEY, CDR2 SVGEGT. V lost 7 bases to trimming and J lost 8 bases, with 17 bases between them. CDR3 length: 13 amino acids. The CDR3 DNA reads TGTGCCAGCACCTATAATCGGGGGGACGGCTACACCTTC. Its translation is CASTYNRGDGYTF.

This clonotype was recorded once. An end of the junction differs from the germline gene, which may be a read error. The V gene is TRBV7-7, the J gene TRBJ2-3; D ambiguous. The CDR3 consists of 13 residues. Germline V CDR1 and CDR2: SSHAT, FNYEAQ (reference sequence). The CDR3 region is CASSFRVTDTQYF. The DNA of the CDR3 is TGTGCTAGCAGCTTTAGGGTCACAGATACGCAGTATTTT.

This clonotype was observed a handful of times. The CDR3 DNA follows: TGTGCCAGCAGCTTAGCGGGGTCTAGCGGGGTTACTGATACGCAGTATTTT. It is translated as CASSLAGSSGVTDTQYF. This sequence joins TRBV7-2 and TRBJ2-3, with 9 bases fitting TRBD2. Trimming cost V 0 bases and J 6 bases; bases outside gene matches: 10. The length of the CDR3 is 17 residues. Germline assignment: CDR1 SGHTA and CDR2 FQGNSA.

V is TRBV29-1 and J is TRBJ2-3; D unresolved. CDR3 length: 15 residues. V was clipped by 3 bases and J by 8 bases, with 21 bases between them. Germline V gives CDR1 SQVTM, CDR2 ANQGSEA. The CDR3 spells CSVEDPRGAGSTQYF. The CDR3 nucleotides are TGCAGCGTTGAGGATCCCCGCGGCGCTGGGTCTACGCAGTATTTT.

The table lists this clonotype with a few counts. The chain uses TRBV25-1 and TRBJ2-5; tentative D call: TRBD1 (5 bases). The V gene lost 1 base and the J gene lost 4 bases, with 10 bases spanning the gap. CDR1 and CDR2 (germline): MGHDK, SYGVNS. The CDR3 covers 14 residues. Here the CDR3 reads CASSELGDLETQYF. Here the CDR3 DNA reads TGTGCCAGCAGTGAATTAGGGGATTTAGAGACCCAGTACTTC. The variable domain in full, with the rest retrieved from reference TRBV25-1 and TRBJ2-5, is EADIYQTPRYLVIGTGKKITLECSQTMGHDKMYWYQQDPGMELHLIHYSYGVNSTEKGDLSSESTVSRIRTEHFPLTLESARPSHTSQYLCASSELGDLETQYFGPGTRLLVL.

CDR3 bases: TGTGCCAGCAGCTTGGACAGAATCAGCACAGATACGCAGTATTTT. Residues: CASSLDRISTDTQYF. The chain uses TRBV11-1 and TRBJ2-3; D may be TRBD1 (6 bases). The CDR3 has 15 residues. The V gene's germline CDR1 is SGHAT and CDR2 FQDESV (reference sequence). Trimming pared 3 bases from V and 0 bases from J, leaving 10 bases between.

The CDR3 coding sequence is TGTGCCAGCAGCCCCTCGGGGCAGGGGCGCACCGGGGAGCTGTTTTTT. Encoded protein: CASSPSGQGRTGELFF. The gene calls are TRBV7-2 and TRBJ2-2; TRBD1 might be the D (6 bases). Trimming cost V 5 bases and J 4 bases, with 17 bases left between them. CDR3 length equals 16 residues. Germline V gene sequence: CDR1 SGHTA, CDR2 FQGNSA.

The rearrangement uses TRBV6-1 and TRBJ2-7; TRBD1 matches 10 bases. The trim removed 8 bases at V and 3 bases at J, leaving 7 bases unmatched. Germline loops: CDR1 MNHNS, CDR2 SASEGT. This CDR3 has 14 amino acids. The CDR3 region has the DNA TGTGCCAGCGCACGGGACAGGGGTAACTACGAGCAGTACTTC. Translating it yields CASARDRGNYEQYF.

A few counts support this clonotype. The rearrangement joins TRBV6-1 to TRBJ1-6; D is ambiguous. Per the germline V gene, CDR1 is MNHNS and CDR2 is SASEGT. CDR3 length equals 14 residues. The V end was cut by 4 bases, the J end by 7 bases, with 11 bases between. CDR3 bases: TGTGCCAGCAGTGGCGGGAGCTACAATTCACCCCTCCACTTT. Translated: CASSGGSYNSPLHF.

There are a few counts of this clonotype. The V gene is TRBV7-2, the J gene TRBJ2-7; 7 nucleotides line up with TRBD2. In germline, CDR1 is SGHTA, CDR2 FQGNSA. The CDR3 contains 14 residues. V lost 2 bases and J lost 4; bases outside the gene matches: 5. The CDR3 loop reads CASSLSQGGYEQYF. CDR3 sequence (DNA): TGTGCCAGCAGCTTAAGTCAGGGAGGGTACGAGCAGTACTTC.

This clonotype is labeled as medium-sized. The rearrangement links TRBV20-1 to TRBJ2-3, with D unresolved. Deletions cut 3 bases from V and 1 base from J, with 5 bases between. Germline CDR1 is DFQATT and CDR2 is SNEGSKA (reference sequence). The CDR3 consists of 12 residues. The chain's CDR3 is CSASTGTDTQYF. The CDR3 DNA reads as TGCAGTGCTAGTACGGGCACAGATACGCAGTATTTT.

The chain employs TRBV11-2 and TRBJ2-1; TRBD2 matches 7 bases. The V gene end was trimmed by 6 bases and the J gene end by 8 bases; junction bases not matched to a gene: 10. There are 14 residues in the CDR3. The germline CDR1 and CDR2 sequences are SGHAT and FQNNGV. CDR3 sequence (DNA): TGTGCCAGCAGTCTCGGGGGGTCAATCGATGAGCAGTTCTTC. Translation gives CASSLGGSIDEQFF. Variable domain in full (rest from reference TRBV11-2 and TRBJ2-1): EAGVAQSPRYKIIEKRQSVAFWCNPISGHATLYWYQQILGQGPKLLIQFQNNGVVDDSQLPKDRFSAERLKGVDSTLKIQPAKLEDSAVYLCASSLGGSIDEQFFGPGTRLTVL.

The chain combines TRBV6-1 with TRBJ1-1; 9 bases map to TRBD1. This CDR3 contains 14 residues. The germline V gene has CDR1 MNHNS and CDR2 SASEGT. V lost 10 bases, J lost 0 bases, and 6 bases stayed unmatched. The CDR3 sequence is CATVRDRVNTEAFF. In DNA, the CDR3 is TGTGCCACCGTCCGGGACAGGGTGAACACTGAAGCTTTCTTT.

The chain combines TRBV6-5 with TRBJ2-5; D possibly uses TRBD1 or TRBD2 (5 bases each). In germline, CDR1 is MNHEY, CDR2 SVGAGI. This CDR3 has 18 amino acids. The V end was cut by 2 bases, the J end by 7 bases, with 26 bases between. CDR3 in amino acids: CASSYPSRGPVNGGTQYF. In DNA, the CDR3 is TGTGCCAGCAGTTACCCGTCCCGGGGACCCGTTAATGGGGGGACCCAGTACTTC.

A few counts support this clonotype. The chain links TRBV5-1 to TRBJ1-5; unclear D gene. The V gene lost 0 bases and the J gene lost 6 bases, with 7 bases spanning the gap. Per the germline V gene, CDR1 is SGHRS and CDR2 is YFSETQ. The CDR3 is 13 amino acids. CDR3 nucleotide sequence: TGCGCCAGCAGCTTGGCCGAGGGTCAGCCCCAGCATTTT. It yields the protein CASSLAEGQPQHF.

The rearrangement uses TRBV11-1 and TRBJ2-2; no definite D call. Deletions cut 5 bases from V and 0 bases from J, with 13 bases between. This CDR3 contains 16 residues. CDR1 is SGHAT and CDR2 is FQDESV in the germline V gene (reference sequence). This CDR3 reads CASSQSIGPNTGELFF. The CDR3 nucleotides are TGTGCCAGCAGCCAGAGCATAGGTCCGAACACCGGGGAGCTGTTTTTT.

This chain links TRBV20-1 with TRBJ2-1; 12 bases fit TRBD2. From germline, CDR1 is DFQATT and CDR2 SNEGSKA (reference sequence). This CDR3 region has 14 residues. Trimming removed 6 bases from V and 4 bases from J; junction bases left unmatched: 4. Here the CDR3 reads CSALTSGGYNEQFF. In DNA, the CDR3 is TGCAGTGCCCTGACTAGCGGGGGTTACAATGAGCAGTTCTTC.

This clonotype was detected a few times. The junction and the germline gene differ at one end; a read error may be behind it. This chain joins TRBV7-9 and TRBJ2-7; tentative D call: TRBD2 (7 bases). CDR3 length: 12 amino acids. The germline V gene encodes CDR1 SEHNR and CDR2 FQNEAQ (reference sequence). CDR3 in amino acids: CASSSLGGTTNF. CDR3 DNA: TGTGCCAGCAGCTCACTGGGGGGGACAACTAACTTC.

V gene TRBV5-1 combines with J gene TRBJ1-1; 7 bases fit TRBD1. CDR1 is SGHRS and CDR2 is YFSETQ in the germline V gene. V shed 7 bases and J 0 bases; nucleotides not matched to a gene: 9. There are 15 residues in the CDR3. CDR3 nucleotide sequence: TGCGCCAGCGGGACGGGACAGCCCATGAACACTGAAGCTTTCTTT. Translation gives CASGTGQPMNTEAFF.